Below, 16 T cell receptor beta chains from the same sample are listed, as sequenced in a study of blood T cell repertoires in COVID-19. Using immunoSEQ multiplex PCR, the repertoire was profiled, and TCRdb retains in-frame clones only, with some absent. The sample carries about 140,000 clones, around 86% recorded once. The sample consisted of peripheral blood. These receptors all stem from a woman of 80 years or more with acute or convalescent COVID-19.

The gene calls are TRBV19 and TRBJ2-1; D might be TRBD2 (6 bases). Trimming took 10 bases from V and 7 from J, leaving 20 bases between them. CDR1 and CDR2 (germline): LNHDA, SQIVND (reference sequence). The CDR3 totals 14 residues. The CDR3, as DNA: TGTGCCACGGCGATGGGCTATGCGGGAAATGAGCAGTTCTTC. It specifies CATAMGYAGNEQFF. The full variable domain, its missing parts supplied by reference TRBV19 and TRBJ2-1, is DGGITQSPKYLFRKEGQNVTLSCEQNLNHDAMYWYRQDPGQGLRLIYYSQIVNDFQKGDIAEGYSVSREKKESFPLTVTSAQKNPTAFYLCATAMGYAGNEQFFGPGTRLTVL.

V is TRBV10-2 and J is TRBJ2-7; D perhaps matches TRBD1 (5 bases). The germline V and J ends were trimmed by 8 bases and 0 bases, with 14 bases remaining between them. This CDR3 is 14 amino acids long. Germline V lookup: CDR1 WSHSY, CDR2 SAAADI. In DNA, the CDR3 is TGCGCCAGCCGTAGGACACTTTACTCCTACGAGCAGTACTTC. Amino acids: CASRRTLYSYEQYF.

The rearrangement joins TRBV6-5 to TRBJ2-5; 10 nucleotides align to TRBD1. Germline V gene lookup returns CDR1 MNHEY and CDR2 SVGAGI. V trimming: 4 bases; J trimming: 8 bases; junction bases outside the gene matches: 4. This CDR3 contains 13 residues. The CDR3 DNA sequence: TGTGCCAGCAGTTCGGGACAGGGGACAACCCAGTACTTC. Its protein is CASSSGQGTTQYF.

This chain connects TRBV4-2 to TRBJ2-1, with 13 positions matching TRBD2. Germline V gene data show CDR1 as LGHNA and CDR2 as YNFKEQ. The CDR3 is 20 residues long. The V and J ends lost 4 bases and 4 bases, in that order; junction bases with no gene match: 16. The CDR3 region has the DNA TGTGCCAGCAGCCCTAAGACTAGCGGGGGGCCTCCTACGCCGTACAATGAGCAGTTCTTC. Protein: CASSPKTSGGPPTPYNEQFF.

This sequence joins TRBV2 and TRBJ2-5; possibly TRBD2 for D (5 bases). This CDR3 is built from 13 residues. Germline V gives CDR1 SNHLY, CDR2 FYNNEI. Deletions cut 5 bases from V and 2 bases from J, with 9 bases between. CDR3: CASSLGIQETQYF. The DNA of the CDR3 is TGTGCCAGCAGTCTCGGGATACAAGAGACCCAGTACTTC.

V is TRBV6-6 and J is TRBJ2-4; D remains unclear. The V end lost 4 bases, the J end lost 7 bases, and 11 bases lay between the germline ends. CDR1 is MNHNY, CDR2 SVGAGI, per germline (reference sequence). The length of the CDR3 is 13 residues. The CDR3 loop reads CASSFEVGNIQYF. Written as DNA, the CDR3 is TGTGCCAGCAGTTTCGAGGTTGGGAACATTCAGTACTTC.

DNA of the CDR3: TGTGCCAGCATCTTAGCCGGGACAGGGGCAAATGAGCAGTTCTTC. It codes for CASILAGTGANEQFF. V usage is TRBV28 and J usage is TRBJ2-1; TRBD1 matches at 10 bases. CDR1 is MDHEN, CDR2 SYDVKM, per germline. The CDR3 is made up of 15 amino acids. The junction had 10 bases not matched to a gene; V was cut back by 7 bases and J by 7 bases.

This clone was seen just once. This chain uses TRBV28 with TRBJ1-1; perhaps TRBD1 as D (5 bases). Germline CDR1 and CDR2: MDHEN and SYDVKM. V was pared by 4 bases and J by 0 bases, with 12 bases between. This CDR3 has 15 residues. The CDR3 region is CASSSPGGVNTEAFF. CDR3 DNA sequence: TGTGCCAGCAGTTCTCCCGGGGGGGTGAACACTGAAGCTTTCTTT.

The rearrangement uses TRBV10-3 and TRBJ1-3; a weak D match, TRBD1 (6 bases). There are 13 residues in the CDR3. Germline lookup yields CDR1 ENHRY and CDR2 SYGVKD. V was shortened by 4 bases and J by 2 bases, with 6 bases between the two germline ends. The chain's CDR3 is CAISGDTGNTIYF. In DNA form, the CDR3 reads TGTGCCATCAGTGGGGACACTGGAAACACCATATATTTT.

This clone was counted a few times. This rearrangement joins TRBV2 to TRBJ1-2; D unclear. V lost 2 bases to trimming and J lost 0 bases, with 10 bases between them. Germline assignment: CDR1 SNHLY and CDR2 FYNNEI. This CDR3 region has 15 residues. The CDR3 loop reads CASSENPSANYGYTF. The CDR3 DNA reads TGTGCCAGCAGTGAAAACCCCAGTGCTAACTATGGCTACACCTTC.

The genes are TRBV4-1 and TRBJ2-1; the D is unclear. V dropped 0 bases and J dropped 9 bases, with 12 bases sitting between them. Germline assignment: CDR1 MGHRA and CDR2 YSYEKL. This CDR3 region has 14 residues. In DNA form, the CDR3 reads TGCGCCAGCAGCCAAGACCCCTTACTCGTTGAGCAGTTCTTC. The encoded protein is CASSQDPLLVEQFF.

With respect to this clone: The same CDR3 can be traced to other DNA sequences in this sample. This chain uses TRBV27 with TRBJ1-5, with D possibly TRBD1 on 5 matching bases. Between the trimmed V and J ends, which lost 3 bases and 5 bases, there was a span of 8 bases. The germline V gene has CDR1 MNHEY and CDR2 SMNVEV (reference sequence). This CDR3 spans 13 amino acids. The CDR3 DNA reads TGTGCCAGCAGTTTCGTAGGGGATCAGCCCCAGCATTTT. It is translated as CASSFVGDQPQHF.

The J gene is TRBJ2-1, the V gene TRBV4-1; D is unresolved. The germline V and J ends were trimmed by 4 bases and 4 bases, with 8 bases remaining between them. Germline values: CDR1 MGHRA, CDR2 YSYEKL. The CDR3 length is 13 residues. The CDR3 region is CASSPTEYNEQFF. The CDR3 DNA is TGCGCCAGCAGCCCTACAGAGTACAATGAGCAGTTCTTC.

The gene calls are TRBV9 and TRBJ2-5; D not certain. Germline CDR1 reads SGDLS; CDR2 reads YYNGEE. This CDR3 has 13 residues. The V end was cut by 2 bases, the J end by 4 bases, with 9 bases between. CDR3 sequence reads: CASSVRLAETQYF. CDR3 in DNA: TGTGCCAGCAGCGTTCGCTTAGCAGAGACCCAGTACTTC.

This clone was counted only a few times. The rearrangement joins TRBV28 to TRBJ1-6; D is ambiguous. This CDR3 spans 14 amino acids. CDR1 MDHEN and CDR2 SYDVKM come from the germline V gene. The V end was cut by 8 bases, the J end by 9 bases, with 17 bases between. Here the CDR3 DNA reads TGTGCCAGCTCTAAACGGGTCGGTATTTCACCCCTCCACTTT. It yields the protein CASSKRVGISPLHF.

The CDR3 coding sequence is TGTGCCAGCAGCCTACACCCCCCCGCTCTTAGCAATCAGCCCCAGCATTTT. Its translation is CASSLHPPALSNQPQHF. This sequence joins TRBV7-8 and TRBJ1-5; D not certain. Germline CDR1 SGHVS, CDR2 FQNEAQ. This CDR3 comprises 17 residues. V was pared by 5 bases and J by 0 bases, with 17 bases between. Full variable domain (missing parts from reference TRBV7-8 and TRBJ1-5): GAGVSQSPRYKVAKRGQDVALRCDPISGHVSLFWYQQALGQGPEFLTYFQNEAQLDKSGLPSDRFFAERPEGSVSTLKIQRTQQEDSAVYLCASSLHPPALSNQPQHFGDGTRLSIL.